Below, 20 T cell receptor beta chains from the same sample are listed, as sequenced in a study of blood T cell repertoires in COVID-19. Clones were read by immunoSEQ multiplex PCR, and TCRdb kept only the in-frame ones, dropping some. The top ten clones hold over 10% of a sample with roughly 200,000 clones, 84% of them seen once. The sequencing input was peripheral blood. The receptor set was obtained from a human donor in a cohort sampled during active COVID-19.

V and J are TRBV7-2 and TRBJ2-7, with a tentative D call TRBD1 (7 bases). There are 15 residues in the CDR3. The germline CDR1 and CDR2 sequences are SGHTA and FQGNSA. V was clipped by 4 bases and J by 2 bases, with 15 bases between them. CDR3 protein: CASSWRARGTYEQYF. CDR3 DNA sequence: TGTGCCAGCAGCTGGAGGGCCAGGGGGACCTACGAGCAGTACTTC.

The gene calls are TRBV7-2 and TRBJ1-5; D is possibly TRBD1 (6 bases). This CDR3 contains 12 residues. Trimming took off 7 bases at V and 5 bases at J, with 9 bases between the two ends. Germline CDR1 reads SGHTA; CDR2 reads FQGNSA. This chain's CDR3 is CASINRDQPQHF. DNA of the CDR3: TGTGCCAGCATCAACAGGGATCAGCCCCAGCATTTT.

The sample holds one count of this clone. The V call is TRBV21-1, the J call TRBJ2-5; TRBD1 is taken as the D call from the table, unchecked against the DNA. TRBV21-1 is reported as a pseudogene. The CDR3 has 17 residues. The CDR3 nucleotides read TGTGCCAGCAGCAAAGGGTCTCTGTTGGGCAGCCAAGAGACCCAGTACTTC. The encoded protein is CASSKGSLLGSQETQYF.

This clone is labeled medium-sized (0.01 to 0.1%). The J gene is TRBJ2-7, the V gene TRBV9; D is perhaps TRBD1 (5 bases). Germline loops: CDR1 SGDLS, CDR2 YYNGEE. This CDR3 has 13 amino acids. The V gene lost 3 bases and the J gene lost 1 base, with 8 bases spanning the gap. CDR3 region: CASSAQGSYEQYF. The CDR3 DNA sequence: TGTGCCAGCAGCGCGCAGGGATCCTACGAGCAGTACTTC. The full variable domain, rest sourced from reference TRBV9 and TRBJ2-7, is DSGVTQTPKHLITATGQRVTLRCSPRSGDLSVYWYQQSLDQGLQFLIQYYNGEERAKGNILERFSAQQFPDLHSELNLSSLELGDSALYFCASSAQGSYEQYFGPGTRLTVT.

This chain joins TRBV2 and TRBJ1-4; no definite D call. This CDR3 contains 13 residues. Per the germline V gene, CDR1 is SNHLY and CDR2 is FYNNEI. The V gene lost 8 bases and the J gene lost 5 bases, with 12 bases spanning the gap. The CDR3 nucleotides read TGTGCCAGCGTGGTAAGAGGGAATGAAAAACTGTTTTTT. Translation gives CASVVRGNEKLFF.

The chain recombines TRBV4-2 with TRBJ2-7; D is perhaps TRBD1 (7 bases). This CDR3 spans 17 amino acids. Trimming took off 2 bases at V and 4 bases at J, with 21 bases between the two ends. CDR1 is LGHNA and CDR2 is YNFKEQ in the germline V gene. CDR3 sequence: CASSQSGGKTGLYEQYF. CDR3 nucleotide sequence: TGTGCCAGCAGCCAATCCGGCGGGAAGACAGGGTTGTACGAGCAGTACTTC.

The chain carries TRBV5-1 and TRBJ2-5; 10 bases agree with TRBD2. CDR1 is SGHRS, CDR2 YFSETQ, per germline. The CDR3 is 16 residues long. J gave up 2 bases and V 1 base, and 5 bases lay outside the gene matches. As DNA, the CDR3 is TGCGCCAGCAGCTTGAGACCGACTAGCGGGCAAGAGACCCAGTACTTC. As protein: CASSLRPTSGQETQYF.

V gene TRBV5-1 combines with J gene TRBJ2-6; 7 bases agree with TRBD1. Germline V gene data show CDR1 as SGHRS and CDR2 as YFSETQ. V trimming: 5 bases; J trimming: 0 bases; junction bases outside the gene matches: 2. CDR3 length: 15 residues. The DNA of the CDR3 is TGCGCCAGCAGGGACAGGTTCTCTGGGGCCAACGTCCTGACTTTC. Translating gives CASRDRFSGANVLTF. Looking up the rest from reference TRBV5-1 and TRBJ2-6 gives the full variable domain: KAGVTQTPRYLIKTRGQQVTLSCSPISGHRSVSWYQQTPGQGLQFLFEYFSETQRNKGNFPGRFSGRQFSNSRSEMNVSTLELGDSALYLCASRDRFSGANVLTFGAGSRLTVL.

The rearrangement joins TRBV18 to TRBJ1-5; 9 bases are shared with TRBD1. This CDR3 has 15 residues. V was pared by 8 bases and J by 5 bases, with 10 bases of the junction left unmatched. The V gene's germline CDR1 is KGHSH and CDR2 LQKENI. The CDR3 DNA reads as TGTGCCAGCGGAACAGGGGGCTTGGGATATCAGCCCCAGCATTTT. It is translated as CASGTGGLGYQPQHF.

This clone was picked up one time. The chain links TRBV1 to TRBJ1-5; the table calls TRBD1, which could not be checked here. TRBV1 is shown as a pseudogene. The CDR3 extends over 17 amino acids. The CDR3 nucleotides are TGCACCAGCAGCCAGCTGATCTCCAGGGTAACAGATCAGCCCCAGCATTTT. It codes for CTSSQLISRVTDQPQHF.

V and J are TRBV12-3 or TRBV12-4 and TRBJ1-5; a weak D match, TRBD1 (5 bases). CDR3 length: 13 amino acids. V was cut by 3 bases and J by 8 bases, with 11 bases left in between. CDR3 residues: CASSLSRDEPQHF. CDR3 coding DNA: TGTGCCAGCAGTTTGTCCAGGGATGAGCCCCAGCATTTT.

V and J are TRBV28 and TRBJ1-4; D remains unclear. V lost 7 bases, J lost 7 bases, and 10 bases lay in between. Germline V CDR1 and CDR2: MDHEN, SYDVKM. The CDR3 has 12 amino acids. In DNA form, the CDR3 reads TGTGCCAGCAATGGACTAAGTGAAAAACTGTTTTTT. Protein product: CASNGLSEKLFF.

The gene calls are TRBV19 and TRBJ2-6; 7 nucleotides match TRBD1. The germline V gene has CDR1 LNHDA and CDR2 SQIVND (reference sequence). J lost 0 bases, V lost 1 base, and 3 bases had no gene match. The CDR3 is 17 amino acids. The CDR3 coding sequence is TGTGCCAGTAGTATAGGACAGGGCCGCTCTGGGGCCAACGTCCTGACTTTC. It yields the protein CASSIGQGRSGANVLTF.

At least ten counts were recorded for this clone. The chain links TRBV3-1 (or the pseudogene TRBV3-2) to TRBJ2-1, with TRBD2 matching 10 bases. CDR1 and CDR2 from the germline V gene are LGHDT and YNNKEL (reference sequence). With V trimmed by 4 bases and J by 5 bases, 11 bases remained unmatched. The CDR3 length is 17 residues. CDR3 DNA: TGTGCCAGCAGCCCCGGCGGGGTAGCGGGAGGTGACAATGAGCAGTTCTTC. It yields the protein CASSPGGVAGGDNEQFF.

The chain combines TRBV5-4 with TRBJ2-1; 14 bases map to TRBD2. In germline, CDR1 is SGHNT, CDR2 YYREEE (reference sequence). V shed 4 bases and J 6 bases; nucleotides not matched to a gene: 9. The CDR3 spans 17 residues. The CDR3 loop reads CASSEGLAGVWGNEQFF. Written as DNA, the CDR3 is TGTGCCAGCAGCGAGGGACTAGCGGGAGTCTGGGGCAATGAGCAGTTCTTC.

The chain combines TRBV6-5 with TRBJ2-1; D not resolved. V was pared by 5 bases and J by 4 bases, with 6 bases between. Germline CDR1 is MNHEY and CDR2 is SVGAGI. The CDR3 totals 12 residues. The CDR3 region is CASSQKYNEQFF. The CDR3 DNA reads TGTGCCAGCAGTCAAAAATACAATGAGCAGTTCTTC.

This clone was detected only a few times. The chain combines TRBV15 with TRBJ2-1; 7 bases line up with TRBD1. Germline CDR1 reads LNHNV; CDR2 reads YYDKDF (reference sequence). The CDR3 is 15 residues long. V was clipped by 2 bases and J by 4 bases; unmatched bases: 5. CDR3 sequence (DNA): TGTGCCACCAGCAGAAACCGGGACAGTTACAATGAGCAGTTCTTC. Amino acid sequence: CATSRNRDSYNEQFF.

This chain connects TRBV7-8 to TRBJ2-7; D call uncertain. Between the trimmed V and J ends, which lost 1 base and 3 bases, there was a span of 22 bases. The CDR3 has 18 amino acids. Per germline, CDR1 SGHVS and CDR2 FQNEAQ. Here the CDR3 reads CASSLVGRSSIRSYEQYF. CDR3 nucleotide sequence: TGTGCCAGCAGCTTAGTGGGTCGCAGTTCCATAAGGAGCTACGAGCAGTACTTC.

The chain combines TRBV27 with TRBJ2-1; 12 nucleotides align to TRBD2. The CDR3 runs 16 residues. The J segment lost 7 bases and the V segment lost 3 bases, leaving 7 bases of the junction unmatched. Germline CDR1 and CDR2: MNHEY and SMNVEV (reference sequence). CDR3 in amino acids: CASSFRRLAGVNEQFF. The CDR3 nucleotides are TGTGCCAGCAGTTTCCGTCGACTAGCGGGGGTTAATGAGCAGTTCTTC.

The rearrangement links TRBV19 to TRBJ1-3; D might be TRBD1 (5 bases). There are 13 residues in the CDR3. Germline V gene lookup returns CDR1 LNHDA and CDR2 SQIVND (reference sequence). The ends were cut back, 6 bases at V and 6 bases at J, with 12 bases in the middle. This chain's CDR3 is CASRSGQENTIYF. The DNA of the CDR3 is TGTGCCAGTAGATCCGGACAAGAAAACACCATATATTTT.